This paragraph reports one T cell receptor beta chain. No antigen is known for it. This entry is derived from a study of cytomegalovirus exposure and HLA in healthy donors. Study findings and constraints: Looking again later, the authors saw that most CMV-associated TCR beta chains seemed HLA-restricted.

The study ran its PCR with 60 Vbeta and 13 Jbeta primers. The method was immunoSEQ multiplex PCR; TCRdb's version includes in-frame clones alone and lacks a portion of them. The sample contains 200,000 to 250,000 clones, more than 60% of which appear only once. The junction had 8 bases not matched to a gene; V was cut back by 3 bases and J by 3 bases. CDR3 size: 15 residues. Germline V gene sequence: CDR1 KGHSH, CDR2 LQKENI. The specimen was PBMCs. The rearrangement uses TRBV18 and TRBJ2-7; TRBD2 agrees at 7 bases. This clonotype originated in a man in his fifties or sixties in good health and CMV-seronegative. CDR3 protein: CASSPGEGRFYEQYF. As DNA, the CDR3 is TGTGCCAGCTCACCTGGGGAGGGCCGCTTCTACGAGCAGTACTTC.